These 21 T cell receptor beta chains share one sample of origin, sequenced in a study of blood T cell repertoires in COVID-19. The table came from immunoSEQ multiplex PCR; TCRdb's copy has only in-frame clones and leaves some out. Of 80,000 to 130,000 clones in the sample, 65% to 90% were seen once. What was sequenced was PBMCs or T cells enriched from blood (not recorded which). All receptors derive from a woman aged 50 to 60 who had recovered from COVID-19.

The chain uses TRBV30 and TRBJ2-1; 8 bases line up with TRBD2. The CDR3 totals 14 residues. CDR1 is GTSNPN and CDR2 is SVGIG in the germline V gene (reference sequence). The ends lost 6 bases at V and 3 bases at J; junction bases unmatched: 7. This CDR3 is CACTSGSDYNEQFF. The CDR3 nucleotides read TGTGCCTGCACCAGCGGGAGTGACTACAATGAGCAGTTCTTC.

The chain uses TRBV14 and TRBJ2-7; D possibly corresponds to TRBD1 (5 bases). Trimming took 4 bases from V and 0 from J, leaving 19 bases between them. Germline V gene lookup returns CDR1 SGHDN and CDR2 FVKESK. This CDR3 comprises 17 residues. CDR3 DNA: TGTGCCAGCAGCCCCCACGCACCATACAGGCTCTCCTACGAGCAGTACTTC. This gives the protein CASSPHAPYRLSYEQYF.

The chain combines TRBV29-1 with TRBJ2-7; 7 bases align to TRBD1. Germline V gene lookup returns CDR1 SQVTM and CDR2 ANQGSEA. The CDR3 sequence is 15 residues long. V trimming: 0 bases; J trimming: 0 bases; junction bases outside the gene matches: 5. Written as DNA, the CDR3 is TGCAGCGTTGAAGATCAGCCAGGGGGCTCCTACGAGCAGTACTTC. Its protein product is CSVEDQPGGSYEQYF.

This chain joins TRBV28 and TRBJ1-5; 9 nucleotides line up with TRBD1. The J segment lost 4 bases and the V segment lost 3 bases, leaving 7 bases of the junction unmatched. The CDR3 loop spans 16 amino acids. Germline V lookup: CDR1 MDHEN, CDR2 SYDVKM. The CDR3 region has the DNA TGTGCCAGCAGTTTGCGTGGACAGGGGTATAATCAGCCCCAGCATTTT. Translating gives CASSLRGQGYNQPQHF. Complete variable domain (other parts from reference TRBV28 and TRBJ1-5): DVKVTQSSRYLVKRTGEKVFLECVQDMDHENMFWYRQDPGLGLRLIYFSYDVKMKEKGDIPEGYSVSREKKERFSLILESASTNQTSMYLCASSLRGQGYNQPQHFGDGTRLSIL.

This sequence joins TRBV9 and TRBJ2-3; no clear D gene. V shed 0 bases and J shed 6 bases, with 5 bases lying between them. The CDR3 is 12 residues long. Germline assignment: CDR1 SGDLS and CDR2 YYNGEE. The DNA of the CDR3 is TGTGCCAGCAGCGTAGTCAGGGATACGCAGTATTTT. It encodes CASSVVRDTQYF.

The V call is TRBV3-1 (or the pseudogene TRBV3-2), the J call TRBJ2-1; 7 bases fit TRBD2. Germline V lookup: CDR1 LGHDT, CDR2 YNNKEL (reference sequence). The CDR3 totals 15 residues. V lost 1 base and J lost 2; bases outside the gene matches: 2. The CDR3 sequence is CASSQAGGAYNEQFF. Written as DNA, the CDR3 is TGTGCCAGCAGCCAAGCGGGAGGAGCCTACAATGAGCAGTTCTTC.

The chain recombines TRBV5-1 with TRBJ2-2; 7 positions match TRBD2. V dropped 4 bases and J dropped 2; count of bases not matched to a gene: 8. The CDR3 is 16 residues long. CDR1 SGHRS and CDR2 YFSETQ come from the germline V gene. In DNA, the CDR3 is TGCGCCAGCAGCCACAACGGACTAGACAACACCGGGGAGCTGTTTTTT. Its protein product is CASSHNGLDNTGELFF. Drawing the rest from reference TRBV5-1 and TRBJ2-2, the complete variable domain is KAGVTQTPRYLIKTRGQQVTLSCSPISGHRSVSWYQQTPGQGLQFLFEYFSETQRNKGNFPGRFSGRQFSNSRSEMNVSTLELGDSALYLCASSHNGLDNTGELFFGEGSRLTVL.

The CDR3 DNA follows: TGTGCCTGGACCGAGACAGGGTTCAGTCAGCCCCAGCATTTT. Amino acids: CAWTETGFSQPQHF. The chain employs TRBV30 and TRBJ1-5; 7 bases are a match to TRBD1. In germline, CDR1 is GTSNPN, CDR2 SVGIG (reference sequence). V dropped 4 bases and J dropped 6; count of bases not matched to a gene: 9. CDR3 length: 14 amino acids.

The V and J genes are TRBV29-1 and TRBJ2-2; D not resolved. The CDR3 runs to 13 residues. The V gene lost 4 bases and the J gene lost 0 bases, with 6 bases spanning the gap. From germline, CDR1 is SQVTM and CDR2 ANQGSEA. CDR3 loop: CSVVGANTGELFF. The CDR3 DNA sequence: TGCAGCGTTGTGGGCGCGAACACCGGGGAGCTGTTTTTT.

V gene TRBV20-1 combines with J gene TRBJ2-7; 13 bases line up with TRBD2. From germline, CDR1 is DFQATT and CDR2 SNEGSKA (reference sequence). The J segment lost 8 bases and the V segment lost 3 bases, leaving 10 bases of the junction unmatched. This CDR3 region has 15 residues. The CDR3 nucleotides read TGCAGTGCTAGTTCAGAACTAGCGGGAGGGGACCAGCAGTACTTC. Translation gives CSASSELAGGDQQYF.

The chain recombines TRBV7-9 with TRBJ2-1; D is possibly TRBD1 (5 bases). CDR3 length: 16 amino acids. Germline lookup yields CDR1 SEHNR and CDR2 FQNEAQ (reference sequence). V lost 1 base and J 0 bases, leaving 10 bases between the germline ends. CDR3 amino acids: CASSLVQGSSYNEQFF. The CDR3 DNA sequence: TGTGCCAGCAGCTTAGTTCAGGGCAGCTCCTACAATGAGCAGTTCTTC.

The chain combines TRBV9 with TRBJ1-2, with TRBD1 matching over 8 bases. Germline CDR1 SGDLS, CDR2 YYNGEE. The CDR3 has 18 amino acids. V trimming: 3 bases; J trimming: 8 bases; junction bases outside the gene matches: 21. CDR3 in amino acids: CASSEESPLVGQGHGYTF. DNA of the CDR3: TGTGCCAGCAGCGAAGAGAGCCCTTTAGTTGGACAGGGTCACGGCTACACCTTC.

Here the CDR3 DNA reads TGTGCCATCAGTGATAGGAGACAGGGGGAGAACACTGAAGCTTTCTTT. As protein: CAISDRRQGENTEAFF. The chain uses TRBV10-3 and TRBJ1-1; 9 bases agree with TRBD1. The CDR3 is 16 amino acids. The V and J ends lost 3 bases and 1 base, in that order; junction bases with no gene match: 6. Germline CDR1 and CDR2: ENHRY and SYGVKD.

This rearrangement joins TRBV5-5 to TRBJ2-5, with D perhaps TRBD1 (5 bases). The CDR3 is 15 residues long. V lost 4 bases, J lost 0 bases, and 13 bases lay in between. Germline lookup yields CDR1 SGHKS and CDR2 YYEKEE (reference sequence). CDR3 region: CASSHQSGNQETQYF. In DNA form, the CDR3 reads TGTGCCAGCAGCCACCAATCAGGGAACCAAGAGACCCAGTACTTC.

J is TRBJ1-2 and V is TRBV24-1; 12 bases are a match to TRBD1. Germline V gene data show CDR1 as KGHDR and CDR2 as SFDVKD. The CDR3 spans 16 residues. Losses at the gene ends were 7 bases for V and 4 bases for J; bases not matched to a gene: 9. DNA of the CDR3: TGTGCCACCAGCGCCCCCGGGACAGGGGGCATCTATGGCTACACCTTC. Its translation is CATSAPGTGGIYGYTF.

The CDR3 DNA reads as TGTGCCAGCAGGGGACAGGGGGCTGTCGAGCAGTACTTC. This translates into CASRGQGAVEQYF. This chain connects TRBV27 to TRBJ2-7, with 12 bases aligning to TRBD1. J lost 6 bases, V lost 6 bases, and 3 bases had no gene match. Germline CDR1 and CDR2: MNHEY and SMNVEV (reference sequence). This CDR3 spans 13 amino acids.

The genes are TRBV30 and TRBJ1-2; 7 positions agree with TRBD1. The length of the CDR3 is 15 residues. Trimming cost V 5 bases and J 2 bases; bases outside gene matches: 11. CDR1 GTSNPN and CDR2 SVGIG come from the germline V gene (reference sequence). The CDR3 reads CAWARGRLVNYGYTF. The CDR3 region has the DNA TGTGCCTGGGCTAGGGGGCGCTTGGTGAACTATGGCTACACCTTC.

The V call is TRBV4-1, the J call TRBJ2-3; D is undetermined. The germline V gene encodes CDR1 MGHRA and CDR2 YSYEKL. The germline V and J ends were trimmed by 0 bases and 4 bases, with 11 bases remaining between them. This CDR3 comprises 15 residues. Here the CDR3 DNA reads TGCGCCAGCAGCCAAGATGGCGCCAGGCCAGATACGCAGTATTTT. It codes for CASSQDGARPDTQYF.

The V gene is TRBV11-2, the J gene TRBJ1-6; D possibly corresponds to TRBD1 (6 bases). Germline V gene sequence: CDR1 SGHAT, CDR2 FQNNGV. The CDR3 is 16 residues long. The germline V and J ends were trimmed by 4 bases and 6 bases, with 16 bases remaining between them. DNA for the CDR3: TGTGCCAGCAGCTCGATACAGGGTCCGGTTAATTCACCCCTCCACTTT. This sequence encodes CASSSIQGPVNSPLHF.

V is TRBV18 and J is TRBJ1-1; D may be TRBD1 (5 bases). CDR1 KGHSH and CDR2 LQKENI come from the germline V gene. Deletions cut 2 bases from V and 2 bases from J, with 9 bases between. There are 14 residues in the CDR3. CDR3 protein: CASSPRQQNTEAFF. In nucleotides, the CDR3 is TGTGCCAGCTCACCAAGACAGCAAAACACTGAAGCTTTCTTT.

The chain recombines TRBV19 with TRBJ2-3; D is perhaps TRBD2 (6 bases). Per germline, CDR1 LNHDA and CDR2 SQIVND (reference sequence). Trimming took off 4 bases at V and 3 bases at J, with 14 bases between the two ends. The CDR3 covers 15 residues. DNA for the CDR3: TGTGCCAGTAGTACCTCCGGGGGTGGTACAGATACGCAGTATTTT. This encodes CASSTSGGGTDTQYF.